This entry lists 15 T cell receptor beta chains sequenced from one sample in a study of T cell responses to AZD1222 COVID-19 vaccine. Measured with immunoSEQ multiplex PCR; TCRdb has only the in-frame clones, and not every one. The profile shows over 100,000 clones, about 86% of them singletons. The sample here was peripheral blood, taken on day 0 of AZD1222 vaccination. Source of these receptors: an adult in good health.

The rearrangement uses TRBV18 and TRBJ1-2; D unclear. The CDR3 extends over 16 amino acids. Looked up from germline, CDR1 is KGHSH and CDR2 is LQKENI. V shed 3 bases and J shed 8 bases, with 22 bases lying between them. The CDR3: CASSPRIEPPQEGYTF. DNA of the CDR3: TGTGCCAGCTCACCCCGTATTGAGCCACCCCAGGAAGGCTACACCTTC.

The chain links TRBV4-1 to TRBJ2-7, with D hard to call. This CDR3 spans 14 amino acids. Germline V gene data show CDR1 as MGHRA and CDR2 as YSYEKL. The V end was cut by 3 bases, the J end by 2 bases, with 11 bases between. CDR3 sequence: CASSHPELAYEQYF. The CDR3 nucleotides are TGCGCCAGCAGCCACCCCGAGCTGGCCTACGAGCAGTACTTC.

The chain combines TRBV10-1 with TRBJ2-7; tentatively, D is TRBD1 (6 bases). Trimming took off 5 bases at V and 3 bases at J, with 23 bases between the two ends. CDR1 and CDR2 from the germline V gene are WNHNN and SYGVQD (reference sequence). The CDR3 loop spans 17 amino acids. CDR3 amino acids: CASSPKTGPLYGYEQYF. The CDR3 nucleotides read TGCGCCAGCAGTCCTAAGACAGGACCTCTTTATGGCTACGAGCAGTACTTC.

The chain couples TRBV28 to TRBJ2-1; D remains unclear. The germline CDR1 and CDR2 sequences are MDHEN and SYDVKM. The CDR3 loop spans 12 amino acids. V was shortened by 6 bases and J by 10 bases, with 13 bases between the two germline ends. The CDR3 DNA is TGTGCCAGCAGCCTGGGCCCCCCGGAGCAGTTCTTC. Translation: CASSLGPPEQFF.

The chain employs TRBV9 and TRBJ1-2; 12 positions agree with TRBD1. There are 14 residues in the CDR3. With V trimmed by 5 bases and J by 4 bases, 3 bases remained unmatched. Looked up from germline, CDR1 is SGDLS and CDR2 is YYNGEE. CDR3 bases: TGTGCCAGCAGAGGGACAGGGGGCGGCTATGGCTACACCTTC. Residues: CASRGTGGGYGYTF.

The chain uses TRBV2 and TRBJ2-5, with D possibly matching TRBD1 (6 bases). Between the trimmed V and J ends, which lost 4 bases and 5 bases, there was a span of 11 bases. The CDR3 totals 13 residues. The germline V gene has CDR1 SNHLY and CDR2 FYNNEI. This CDR3 is CASSVTGLETQYF. Here the CDR3 DNA reads TGTGCCAGCAGTGTCACAGGGCTGGAGACCCAGTACTTC.

The chain has TRBV5-1 and TRBJ1-1; unclear D gene. CDR3 length: 14 amino acids. CDR1 and CDR2 from the germline V gene are SGHRS and YFSETQ. The V and J ends lost 0 bases and 1 base respectively, with 7 bases between them. The CDR3 DNA sequence: TGCGCCAGCAGCTTGGCATCCAGGAACACTGAAGCTTTCTTT. Translation: CASSLASRNTEAFF.

The J gene is TRBJ2-5, the V gene TRBV19, with D possibly matching TRBD1 (6 bases). Germline V gene data show CDR1 as LNHDA and CDR2 as SQIVND (reference sequence). CDR3 size: 13 residues. V lost 6 bases to trimming and J lost 1 base, with 9 bases between them. In DNA, the CDR3 is TGTGCCAGTAGATTGACAGGCCAAGAGACCCAGTACTTC. This translates into CASRLTGQETQYF.

The chain joins TRBV24-1 to TRBJ2-4; 12 bases fit TRBD1. Germline assignment: CDR1 KGHDR and CDR2 SFDVKD. The CDR3 covers 15 residues. V shed 5 bases and J 8 bases; nucleotides not matched to a gene: 6. The CDR3 DNA sequence: TGTGCCACCAGTGTCGGGACAGGGGGCAGTTACATTCAGTACTTC. It yields the protein CATSVGTGGSYIQYF.

The rearrangement uses TRBV2 and TRBJ2-1; D not certain. With 7 bases removed from V and 12 bases from J, the gap between germline ends came to 10 bases. CDR1 is SNHLY, CDR2 FYNNEI, per germline. The CDR3 length is 10 residues. The CDR3 bases are TGTGCCAGCAAACTGGTGTTGCAGTTCTTC. Its translation: CASKLVLQFF.

The rearrangement uses TRBV5-1 and TRBJ1-5; D perhaps matches TRBD1 (5 bases). CDR3 length: 16 residues. V was trimmed by 1 base and J by 4 bases, leaving 15 bases between them. Germline V gene lookup returns CDR1 SGHRS and CDR2 YFSETQ. The CDR3 sequence: CASSLKPGNRNQPQHF. CDR3 bases: TGCGCCAGCAGCTTGAAGCCAGGGAACAGAAATCAGCCCCAGCATTTT.

V is TRBV7-2 and J is TRBJ1-1; TRBD1 is a possible D gene (5 bases). The CDR3 has 16 amino acids. Germline V gene sequence: CDR1 SGHTA, CDR2 FQGNSA. With 5 bases removed from V and 0 bases from J, the gap between germline ends came to 16 bases. CDR3 in amino acids: CASSPGPREVNTEAFF. The CDR3 nucleotides read TGTGCCAGCAGCCCGGGACCTCGGGAGGTGAACACTGAAGCTTTCTTT.

The V call is TRBV5-1, the J call TRBJ1-6; 8 nucleotides line up with TRBD1. This CDR3 contains 15 residues. Germline V CDR1 and CDR2: SGHRS, YFSETQ. V trimming: 5 bases; J trimming: 6 bases; junction bases outside the gene matches: 7. The DNA for the CDR3 is TGCGCCAGCAGGGTTGGACAGGGAGTTAATTCACCCCTCCACTTT. Translated, it gives CASRVGQGVNSPLHF. The full variable domain, with the rest looked up from reference TRBV5-1 and TRBJ1-6, is KAGVTQTPRYLIKTRGQQVTLSCSPISGHRSVSWYQQTPGQGLQFLFEYFSETQRNKGNFPGRFSGRQFSNSRSEMNVSTLELGDSALYLCASRVGQGVNSPLHFGNGTRLTVT.

The chain combines TRBV3-1 (or the pseudogene TRBV3-2) with TRBJ2-3; possibly TRBD1 or TRBD2 for D (5 bases each). V dropped 1 base and J dropped 9 bases, with 8 bases sitting between them. Germline CDR1 is LGHDT and CDR2 is YNNKEL (reference sequence). CDR3 length equals 12 residues. The CDR3 bases are TGTGCCAGCAGCCAAGGACGGGACACGCAGTATTTT. It yields the protein CASSQGRDTQYF.

There are a few counts of this clone. The chain joins TRBV7-9 to TRBJ2-7; 9 nucleotides line up with TRBD1. This CDR3 has 15 amino acids. V gave up 1 base and J gave up 5 bases; unmatched junction bases: 6. Germline-derived CDR1 and CDR2 are SEHNR and FQNEAQ (reference sequence). CDR3 loop: CASSLGDRERDEQYF. DNA of the CDR3: TGTGCCAGCAGCTTAGGGGACAGGGAGCGCGACGAGCAGTACTTC.